The rows below give T cell receptor beta chains drawn from one sample of a study of OX40 agonist ivuxolimab in advanced cancers. TCRdb's table, derived via immunoSEQ multiplex PCR, lists solely in-frame clones and lacks some. The sample shows some 64,000 clones, roughly 92% of them seen only once. The starting material was CD4+ or CD8+ T cells sorted from blood, obtained in a trial of the OX40 agonist ivuxolimab. Every receptor here comes from an adult with an advanced solid tumor such as melanoma, head and neck, liver or kidney cancer. Both conserved end residues are part of each CDR3. The D gene is left open where the match is weak. The size field is filled for only some rows; it gives once, few, many or a size class.

CDR3 protein: CASSQESGTSIYEQFF
CDR3 DNA: TGCGCCAGCAGCCAAGAGAGCGGGACTAGCATTTATGAGCAGTTCTTC
clone size: once
V gene: TRBV4-1
J gene: TRBJ2-1
D gene: TRBD2

CDR3 protein: CASSEGTGTYNEQFF
CDR3 DNA: TGTGCCAGCAGTGAAGGGACAGGGACCTACAATGAGCAGTTCTTC
clone size: -
V gene: TRBV2
J gene: TRBJ2-1
D gene: TRBD1

CDR3 protein: CASSLRPMGIGDTGELFF
CDR3 DNA: TGTGCCAGCAGCTTACGGCCTATGGGGATCGGGGACACCGGGGAGCTGTTTTTT
clone size: -
V gene: TRBV5-6
J gene: TRBJ2-2
D gene: -

CDR3 protein: CASSLNGGLPYGYTF
CDR3 DNA: TGTGCCAGCAGCTTAAATGGGGGCCTGCCTTATGGCTACACCTTC
clone size: -
V gene: TRBV7-9
J gene: TRBJ1-2
D gene: -

CDR3 protein: CASSFPSSGGAPYNEQFF
CDR3 DNA: TGTGCCAGCAGCTTCCCGTCTAGCGGGGGGGCTCCCTACAATGAGCAGTTCTTC
clone size: -
V gene: TRBV7-8
J gene: TRBJ2-1
D gene: TRBD2

CDR3 protein: CASSLSRDRGGNTIYF
CDR3 DNA: TGTGCCAGCAGCTTAAGTCGGGACAGGGGAGGAAACACCATATATTTT
clone size: -
V gene: TRBV7-8
J gene: TRBJ1-3
D gene: TRBD1

CDR3 protein: CASSSVPGYEAFF
CDR3 DNA: TGTGCCAGCAGCTCCGTCCCGGGGTACGAAGCTTTCTTT
clone size: -
V gene: TRBV7-9
J gene: TRBJ1-1
D gene: -

CDR3 protein: CSAYRDEKLFF
CDR3 DNA: TGCAGTGCTTACCGGGATGAAAAACTGTTTTTT
clone size: -
V gene: TRBV20-1
J gene: TRBJ1-4
D gene: -

CDR3 protein: CASSYRIGTPNIQYF
CDR3 DNA: TGTGCCAGCAGTTACCGTATCGGGACACCAAACATTCAGTACTTC
clone size: -
V gene: TRBV6-6
J gene: TRBJ2-4
D gene: -

CDR3 protein: CASSFGGLYEQYF
CDR3 DNA: TGTGCCAGCAGTTTTGGGGGGCTCTACGAGCAGTACTTC
clone size: -
V gene: TRBV27
J gene: TRBJ2-7
D gene: -

CDR3 protein: CASSLDLMTVANTGELFF
CDR3 DNA: TGTGCCAGCAGCCTCGATCTTATGACAGTTGCGAACACCGGGGAGCTGTTTTTT
clone size: -
V gene: TRBV27
J gene: TRBJ2-2
D gene: -

CDR3 protein: CASSLGQGSNQPQHF
CDR3 DNA: TGTGCTAGCAGCTTGGGACAAGGTAGCAATCAGCCCCAGCATTTT
clone size: -
V gene: TRBV7-7
J gene: TRBJ1-5
D gene: -

CDR3 protein: CASSAWTGGNTEAFF
CDR3 DNA: TGTGCCAGCAGCGCCTGGACAGGGGGGAACACTGAAGCTTTCTTT
clone size: -
V gene: TRBV7-9
J gene: TRBJ1-1
D gene: TRBD1

CDR3 protein: CASSWNRVEAFF
CDR3 DNA: TGTGCCAGCAGCTGGAACAGGGTGGAAGCTTTCTTT
clone size: -
V gene: TRBV5-6
J gene: TRBJ1-1
D gene: -

CDR3 protein: CASSFSPSYEQYF
CDR3 DNA: TGTGCCAGCAGTTTCTCCCCCTCCTACGAGCAGTACTTC
clone size: -
V gene: TRBV27
J gene: TRBJ2-7
D gene: -

CDR3 protein: CASSLIVNTGELFF
CDR3 DNA: TGTGCCAGCAGCTTAATAGTCAACACCGGGGAGCTGTTTTTT
clone size: -
V gene: TRBV7-9
J gene: TRBJ2-2
D gene: -

CDR3 protein: CASSQGRPDEAFF
CDR3 DNA: TGCGCCAGCAGCCAAGGACGGCCTGATGAAGCTTTCTTT
clone size: -
V gene: TRBV4-1
J gene: TRBJ1-1
D gene: -

CDR3 protein: CASSSTGLQETQYF
CDR3 DNA: TGTGCCAGCAGCTCTACAGGGCTGCAAGAGACCCAGTACTTC
clone size: -
V gene: TRBV7-8
J gene: TRBJ2-5
D gene: -

CDR3 protein: CASSPKQGPGEAFF
CDR3 DNA: TGCGCCAGCAGCCCAAAACAGGGGCCAGGGGAAGCTTTCTTT
clone size: -
V gene: TRBV4-1
J gene: TRBJ1-1
D gene: TRBD1

CDR3 protein: CASSHGTLGGEPQHF
CDR3 DNA: TGCGCCAGCAGCCATGGGACACTGGGAGGGGAGCCCCAGCATTTT
clone size: -
V gene: TRBV4-1
J gene: TRBJ1-5
D gene: -

CDR3 protein: CASSMPAAAKNIQYF
CDR3 DNA: TGTGCCAGTAGTATGCCAGCTGCAGCCAAAAACATTCAGTACTTC
clone size: -
V gene: TRBV19
J gene: TRBJ2-4
D gene: -

CDR3 protein: CASSEVGVQETQYF
CDR3 DNA: TGCGCCAGCAGTGAGGTGGGGGTCCAAGAGACCCAGTACTTC
clone size: -
V gene: TRBV10-2
J gene: TRBJ2-5
D gene: -

CDR3 protein: CASSLDGAYNEQFF
CDR3 DNA: TGTGCCAGCAGCTTGGACGGGGCCTACAATGAGCAGTTCTTC
clone size: -
V gene: TRBV5-4
J gene: TRBJ2-1
D gene: -

CDR3 protein: CASSFSPNINSPLHF
CDR3 DNA: TGTGCCAGCAGTTTTTCGCCCAACATTAATTCACCCCTCCACTTT
clone size: -
V gene: TRBV27
J gene: TRBJ1-6
D gene: -

CDR3 protein: CASSLATGARDTGELFF
CDR3 DNA: TGTGCCAGCAGCTTGGCCACAGGGGCAAGGGACACCGGGGAGCTGTTTTTT
clone size: -
V gene: TRBV7-9
J gene: TRBJ2-2
D gene: TRBD1

CDR3 protein: CASSLGAGPAYEQYF
CDR3 DNA: TGTGCCAGCAGCTTAGGGGCGGGGCCGGCTTACGAGCAGTACTTC
clone size: -
V gene: TRBV11-3
J gene: TRBJ2-7
D gene: -

CDR3 protein: CASSQDVGLAGPYNEQFF
CDR3 DNA: TGCGCCAGCAGCCAAGATGTGGGACTAGCGGGGCCATACAATGAGCAGTTCTTC
clone size: -
V gene: TRBV4-1
J gene: TRBJ2-1
D gene: TRBD2

CDR3 protein: CASRFRGQETQYF
CDR3 DNA: TGTGCCAGCAGATTCAGGGGGCAAGAGACCCAGTACTTC
clone size: -
V gene: TRBV7-8
J gene: TRBJ2-5
D gene: TRBD1

CDR3 protein: CASSEAGLTEVNYGYTF
CDR3 DNA: TGTGCCAGCAGTGAAGCGGGGCTCACAGAGGTGAACTATGGCTACACCTTC
clone size: -
V gene: TRBV6-1
J gene: TRBJ1-2
D gene: -

CDR3 protein: CSVERDSYGYTF
CDR3 DNA: TGCAGCGTTGAAAGGGACAGCTATGGCTACACCTTC
clone size: -
V gene: TRBV29-1
J gene: TRBJ1-2
D gene: TRBD1

CDR3 protein: CASSLKGSNEQYF
CDR3 DNA: TGTGCCAGCAGTTTAAAGGGGTCCAACGAGCAGTACTTC
clone size: -
V gene: TRBV6-6
J gene: TRBJ2-7
D gene: -

CDR3 protein: CASSPITGGGGNGYTF
CDR3 DNA: TGTGCCAGCAGCCCTATCACAGGGGGCGGTGGTAATGGCTACACCTTC
clone size: -
V gene: TRBV7-6
J gene: TRBJ1-2
D gene: TRBD1

CDR3 protein: CASTPRGNTEAFF
CDR3 DNA: TGTGCCAGCACCCCAAGGGGGAACACTGAAGCTTTCTTT
clone size: -
V gene: TRBV11-3
J gene: TRBJ1-1
D gene: -

CDR3 protein: CASSLSGTGGPLNEKLFF
CDR3 DNA: TGTGCCAGCAGCCTATCCGGGACAGGGGGCCCTTTGAATGAAAAACTGTTTTTT
clone size: -
V gene: TRBV9
J gene: TRBJ1-4
D gene: TRBD1

CDR3 protein: CASSLGEGNSPLHF
CDR3 DNA: TGTGCCAGCAGCTTAGGGGAGGGGAATTCACCCCTCCACTTT
clone size: -
V gene: TRBV7-9
J gene: TRBJ1-6
D gene: -

CDR3 protein: CASRSGAIGYTF
CDR3 DNA: TGTGCCAGCAGGTCGGGGGCTATTGGCTACACCTTC
clone size: -
V gene: TRBV27
J gene: TRBJ1-2
D gene: -

CDR3 protein: CASSQWGGSTTGELFF
CDR3 DNA: TGTGCCAGCAGCCAGTGGGGGGGCTCGACCACCGGGGAGCTGTTTTTT
clone size: -
V gene: TRBV2
J gene: TRBJ2-2
D gene: -

CDR3 protein: CASSPRGTDSYEQYF
CDR3 DNA: TGTGCCAGCTCACCAAGGGGGACGGATTCCTACGAGCAGTACTTC
clone size: -
V gene: TRBV18
J gene: TRBJ2-7
D gene: -

CDR3 protein: CASNSLGVETQYF
CDR3 DNA: TGTGCCAGCAACTCTCTGGGCGTAGAGACCCAGTACTTC
clone size: -
V gene: TRBV6-5
J gene: TRBJ2-5
D gene: -

CDR3 protein: CASSLWAGRNTGELFF
CDR3 DNA: TGTGCCAGCAGTTTATGGGCAGGGCGGAACACCGGGGAGCTGTTTTTT
clone size: -
V gene: TRBV27
J gene: TRBJ2-2
D gene: -

CDR3 protein: CASSLGPAYEQYF
CDR3 DNA: TGTGCCAGCAGCTTGGGGCCGGCCTACGAGCAGTACTTC
clone size: -
V gene: TRBV5-4
J gene: TRBJ2-7
D gene: -

CDR3 protein: CASSLDRSTNTGELFF
CDR3 DNA: TGCGCCAGCAGCCTAGACAGATCCACGAACACCGGGGAGCTGTTTTTT
clone size: -
V gene: TRBV5-1
J gene: TRBJ2-2
D gene: -

CDR3 protein: CASSQDRSGETQYF
CDR3 DNA: TGCGCCAGCAGCCAAGATCGATCTGGAGAGACCCAGTACTTC
clone size: -
V gene: TRBV4-1
J gene: TRBJ2-5
D gene: -

CDR3 protein: CASRPDYGSYNEQFF
CDR3 DNA: TGTGCCAGCAGACCCGACTATGGCTCCTACAATGAGCAGTTCTTC
clone size: -
V gene: TRBV7-6
J gene: TRBJ2-1
D gene: -

CDR3 protein: CASSLGEAEQFF
CDR3 DNA: TGTGCCAGCAGCTTAGGAGAGGCAGAGCAGTTCTTC
clone size: once
V gene: TRBV7-6
J gene: TRBJ2-1
D gene: -

CDR3 protein: CASSFTGYDEQYF
CDR3 DNA: TGTGCCAGCAGCTTCACAGGGTACGACGAGCAGTACTTC
clone size: few
V gene: TRBV5-4
J gene: TRBJ2-7
D gene: -

CDR3 protein: CASSLVNGLNTEAFF
CDR3 DNA: TGTGCCAGCAGCTTAGTAAATGGGCTGAACACTGAAGCTTTCTTT
clone size: -
V gene: TRBV7-8
J gene: TRBJ1-1
D gene: -

CDR3 protein: CASSMSGGAYETQYF
CDR3 DNA: TGTGCCAGTAGTATGAGCGGGGGGGCCTATGAGACCCAGTACTTC
clone size: -
V gene: TRBV19
J gene: TRBJ2-5
D gene: TRBD2

CDR3 protein: CASSARGGETQYF
CDR3 DNA: TGTGCCAGCAGCGCCCGCGGGGGGGAGACCCAGTACTTC
clone size: -
V gene: TRBV7-9
J gene: TRBJ2-5
D gene: TRBD2

CDR3 protein: CASSPLTGVREQYF
CDR3 DNA: TGTGCCAGCAGTCCCCTGACAGGGGTCCGCGAGCAGTACTTC
clone size: -
V gene: TRBV27
J gene: TRBJ2-7
D gene: TRBD1

CDR3 protein: CASSLDRTAGQPQHF
CDR3 DNA: TGTGCCAGCAGCTTAGATCGGACAGCGGGTCAGCCCCAGCATTTT
clone size: -
V gene: TRBV7-9
J gene: TRBJ1-5
D gene: -

CDR3 protein: CASSASGTYNEQFF
CDR3 DNA: TGTGCCAGCAGCGCTAGCGGGACCTACAATGAGCAGTTCTTC
clone size: -
V gene: TRBV5-4
J gene: TRBJ2-1
D gene: TRBD2

CDR3 protein: CAINNGGSGNEQFF
CDR3 DNA: TGTGCCATCAACAACGGGGGGTCCGGCAATGAGCAGTTCTTC
clone size: -
V gene: TRBV10-3
J gene: TRBJ2-1
D gene: TRBD2

CDR3 protein: CASQPNPLGTEAFF
CDR3 DNA: TGTGCCAGCCAACCCAACCCGTTGGGCACTGAAGCTTTCTTT
clone size: -
V gene: TRBV27
J gene: TRBJ1-1
D gene: -

CDR3 protein: CASSFDRWEVVTQYF
CDR3 DNA: TGTGCCAGCAGCTTCGACAGGTGGGAAGTTGTGACCCAGTACTTC
clone size: -
V gene: TRBV5-7
J gene: TRBJ2-5
D gene: -

CDR3 protein: CASRQDRVYVLSGYTF
CDR3 DNA: TGTGCCAGCAGGCAAGACAGGGTTTATGTTCTCTCTGGCTACACCTTC
clone size: -
V gene: TRBV28
J gene: TRBJ1-2
D gene: TRBD1

CDR3 protein: CASSEIPESEAFF
CDR3 DNA: TGTGCCAGCAGTGAAATCCCTGAGTCTGAAGCTTTCTTT
clone size: -
V gene: TRBV2
J gene: TRBJ1-1
D gene: -

CDR3 protein: CASSQGNQGIGEQFF
CDR3 DNA: TGTGCCAGCAGCCAAGGAAATCAGGGCATAGGTGAGCAGTTCTTC
clone size: -
V gene: TRBV4-2
J gene: TRBJ2-1
D gene: -

CDR3 protein: CASSLEGGVGDHGYQPQHF
CDR3 DNA: TGTGCCAGCAGCTTAGAAGGAGGGGTCGGGGACCACGGGTATCAGCCCCAGCATTTT
clone size: -
V gene: TRBV7-9
J gene: TRBJ1-5
D gene: -